Below, 20 T cell receptor beta chains from the same sample are listed, as sequenced in a study of T cell clonality in common variable immunodeficiency. The study, taken as a whole, reports: Common variable immunodeficiency TCR beta sequences reportedly had fewer deletions and N-nucleotide insertions.

The table came from immunoSEQ multiplex PCR; TCRdb's copy has only in-frame clones and leaves some out. The sample contains under 30,000 clones, none occurring once; approximately 9% lies in the top ten. Their antigen targets remain unknown. Material for sequencing was peripheral blood mononuclear cells. These receptor sequences come from a human donor with common variable immunodeficiency.

This clone was detected a few times. The sequenced fragment ends 3 residues before the CDR3 boundary, so the rest is inferred from the germline J gene. The chain has TRBV7-2 and TRBJ2-7, with D possibly TRBD2 on 6 matching bases. The germline V and J ends were trimmed by 3 bases and 0 bases, with 12 bases remaining between them. CDR1 is SGHTA, CDR2 FQGNSA, per germline. The CDR3 loop spans 15 amino acids. CDR3 amino acids: CASSFDPGGSYEQYF. CDR3 DNA, as far as it was read: TGTGCCAGCAGCTTTGACCCCGGGGGCTCCTACGAG.

The sample holds many counts of this clone. The read terminates 3 residues before the CDR3 end, so the remaining end is supplied by the germline J gene. V usage is TRBV5-1 and J usage is TRBJ2-5; perhaps TRBD2 as D (5 bases). Germline V gene lookup returns CDR1 SGHRS and CDR2 YFSETQ. Trimming pared 5 bases from V and 7 bases from J, leaving 24 bases between. This CDR3 has 16 amino acids. The chain's CDR3 is CASRESAGSIDGTQYF. The CDR3 bases that were read are TGCGCCAGCAGGGAATCGGCGGGCTCTATAGACGGGACC.

Regarding this clone: The sequence runs out 3 residues before the end of the CDR3; the remainder is reconstructed from the germline J gene. The rearrangement uses TRBV19 and TRBJ2-1; D is uncertain. The V gene lost 1 base and the J gene lost 8 bases, with 6 bases spanning the gap. The CDR3 length is 12 residues. The germline CDR1 and CDR2 sequences are LNHDA and SQIVND (reference sequence). The CDR3: CASSIGYYEQFF. The CDR3 DNA, read in part, is TGTGCCAGTAGTATAGGGTACTATGAG.

On this clone: With the read ending 3 residues before the CDR3 end, the germline J gene is used to fill in that end. The gene calls are TRBV5-1 and TRBJ2-3; TRBD2 might be the D (6 bases). The CDR3 is 14 amino acids. V lost 2 bases and J lost 0, with 7 bases in between. CDR1 SGHRS and CDR2 YFSETQ come from the germline V gene. The CDR3 bases that were read are TGCGCCAGCAGCTTAAGCGGGAGCACAGATACG. Its translation: CASSLSGSTDT. The CDR3 as a whole reads CASSLSGSTDTQYF.

A note on this clone: The CDR3 goes on 3 residues after the read ends, and that part is filled in from the germline J gene. The chain has TRBV7-8 and TRBJ1-4; a possible D gene is TRBD1 (6 bases). The CDR3 contains 14 residues. The germline gives CDR1 SGHVS, CDR2 FQNEAQ. Trimming removed 4 bases from V and 7 bases from J, with 13 bases in between. This CDR3 is CASSSTGGGEKLFF. CDR3 DNA, as far as it was read: TGTGCCAGCAGCTCGACAGGTGGAGGTGAAAAA.

This clone was detected only a few times. Read sequence stops 3 residues before the CDR3 end, and the germline J gene provides the missing end. This rearrangement joins TRBV19 to TRBJ2-3, with 9 positions matching TRBD2. This CDR3 comprises 16 residues. Per germline, CDR1 LNHDA and CDR2 SQIVND (reference sequence). The ends lost 6 bases at V and 0 bases at J; junction bases unmatched: 7. The CDR3 here is CASRLAGASSTDTQYF. Partial CDR3 DNA: TGTGCCAGTAGATTAGCGGGGGCGTCTAGCACAGATACG.

This clone has a count of ten or more. The CDR3 sequence: CASTGAGVDIQYF. CDR3 bases read: TGTGCCAGCACCGGGGCAGGGGTGGACATT. The chain carries TRBV7-2 and TRBJ2-4, with D maybe TRBD1 (6 bases). The read is 3 residues too short to cover the CDR3 end, so that end is filled in from the germline J gene. This CDR3 has 13 residues. V was pared by 7 bases and J by 8 bases, with 15 bases between. Germline CDR1 is SGHTA and CDR2 is FQGNSA.

In this sample, this clone turned up many times. Mismatch with germline at one junction end may stem from a read error. The read ends 3 residues shy of where the CDR3 ends; the end is completed using the germline J gene. V is TRBV7-7 and J is TRBJ2-5; 7 nucleotides align to TRBD1. CDR1 SSHAT and CDR2 FNYEAQ come from the germline V gene (reference sequence). The CDR3 is 15 amino acids. The CDR3 bases that were read are TGTGCTAGCAGCACCCCTGAGGGGGCCGGGGAGACC. It translates to CASSTPEGAGET. The whole CDR3 protein reads CASSTPEGAGETQYF.

There are many counts of this clone. The sequenced fragment ends 3 residues before the CDR3 boundary, so the rest is inferred from the germline J gene. This chain connects TRBV14 to TRBJ2-1; 8 positions agree with TRBD2. CDR1 SGHDN and CDR2 FVKESK come from the germline V gene. The V segment lost 4 bases and the J segment 8 bases; nucleotides outside the gene matches: 10. The CDR3 sequence is 15 residues long. CDR3 residues: CASSPRPGGGDEQFF. The CDR3 bases that were read are TGTGCCAGCAGCCCAAGGCCGGGAGGGGGGGATGAG.

This clone was observed many times. The sequence runs out 3 residues before the end of the CDR3; the remainder is reconstructed from the germline J gene. The gene calls are TRBV20-1 and TRBJ2-5; D is ambiguous. V was pared by 3 bases and J by 6 bases, with 17 bases between. CDR3 length: 14 residues. Germline CDR1 reads DFQATT; CDR2 reads SNEGSKA (reference sequence). CDR3 loop: CSASFSISAKTQYF. Incomplete CDR3 DNA: TGCAGTGCTAGTTTTTCTATCTCCGCAAAGACC.

The table lists this clone with a few counts. Incomplete CDR3 DNA: TGTGCCTGTCGCTCGGACAGAGACAATCAGCCC. Translated: CACRSDRDNQP. The full-length CDR3 reads as CACRSDRDNQPQHF. The V gene is TRBV2, the J gene TRBJ1-5, with a weak D call TRBD1 (6 bases). The missing CDR3 end, 3 residues past where the read stops, is filled in from the germline J gene. V dropped 11 bases and J dropped 3 bases, with 17 bases sitting between them. This CDR3 has 14 residues. Germline V lookup: CDR1 SNHLY, CDR2 FYNNEI.

As concerns this clone: Read data end 3 residues before the CDR3 end; the end is taken from the germline J gene. The rearrangement links TRBV6-1 to TRBJ1-5; D perhaps matches TRBD1 (6 bases). This CDR3 has 15 residues. V lost 4 bases and J 0 bases, leaving 10 bases between the germline ends. Germline V lookup: CDR1 MNHNS, CDR2 SASEGT. CDR3 sequence: CASSVHRVSNQPQHF. Incomplete CDR3 DNA: TGTGCCAGCAGTGTCCACAGGGTTAGCAATCAGCCC.

A remark on this clone: The read comes to an end 3 residues before the CDR3 does, leaving the germline J gene to fill in the end. The rearrangement uses TRBV19 and TRBJ2-3; 13 bases are a match to TRBD2. The CDR3 spans 15 residues. With V trimmed by 10 bases and J by 0 bases, 4 bases remained unmatched. Germline loops: CDR1 LNHDA, CDR2 SQIVND (reference sequence). The CDR3 DNA, read in part, is TGTGCCACCCGACTAGCGGGGGGCAGCACAGATACG. Protein sequence: CATRLAGGSTDT. The whole CDR3 is CATRLAGGSTDTQYF. Full variable domain (remainder filled in from reference TRBV19 and TRBJ2-3): DGGITQSPKYLFRKEGQNVTLSCEQNLNHDAMYWYRQDPGQGLRLIYYSQIVNDFQKGDIAEGYSVSREKKESFPLTVTSAQKNPTAFYLCATRLAGGSTDTQYFGPGTRLTVL.

This clone occurred many times. The CDR3 is cut off 3 residues early in the read; its end comes from the germline J gene. This chain connects TRBV19 to TRBJ2-6; possible D gene TRBD2, 5 bases. The V gene lost 7 bases and the J gene lost 0 bases, with 10 bases spanning the gap. CDR3 length equals 15 residues. Per the germline V gene, CDR1 is LNHDA and CDR2 is SQIVND (reference sequence). CDR3 in amino acids: CASTWTFSGANVLTF. The DNA read from the CDR3 is TGTGCCAGTACCTGGACTTTCTCTGGGGCCAACGTC.

This clone was seen only a few times. CDR3 sequence reads: CASSENLGLADEQFF. The sequenced CDR3 bases are TGTGCCAGCAGTGAAAATTTGGGACTAGCGGATGAG. The chain uses TRBV6-1 and TRBJ2-1, with 11 bases lining up with TRBD2. The read ends 3 residues early relative to the CDR3; the germline J gene fills the gap. V dropped 2 bases and J dropped 8; count of bases not matched to a gene: 5. The CDR3 sequence is 15 residues long. CDR1 is MNHNS, CDR2 SASEGT, per germline.

This clone was seen repeatedly, ten times or more. The read finishes 3 residues shy of the CDR3 end, and the germline J gene is used to complete it. This chain links TRBV7-2 with TRBJ2-7; D is undetermined. CDR1 SGHTA and CDR2 FQGNSA come from the germline V gene. With 6 bases removed from V and 4 bases from J, the gap between germline ends came to 19 bases. This CDR3 is 15 amino acids long. The CDR3 bases that were read are TGTGCCAGCAGTACTTCCCGATTAGGGTGGTACGAG. Its protein product is CASSTSRLGWYE. The full CDR3 protein is CASSTSRLGWYEQYF.

This clone occurred a few times. Read coverage stops 3 residues before the CDR3 terminus; the germline J gene supplies the remainder. The rearrangement uses TRBV20-1 and TRBJ2-7, with TRBD2 matching 12 bases. V lost 0 bases to trimming and J lost 6 bases; unmatched junction nucleotides: 9. Germline V gene lookup returns CDR1 DFQATT and CDR2 SNEGSKA (reference sequence). The CDR3 spans 16 residues. CDR3 DNA, as far as it was read: TGCAGTGCTAGAGATGTTAGACTAGCGGGAGATACCGAG. This gives the protein CSARDVRLAGDTE. The CDR3 in its entirety is CSARDVRLAGDTEQYF.

This clone has a handful of counts. Sequencing ends 3 residues short of the CDR3 end; the germline J gene provides the rest. The chain links TRBV11-2 to TRBJ2-7; unclear D gene. The CDR3 runs to 12 residues. Germline CDR1 is SGHAT and CDR2 is FQNNGV. Deletions cut 1 base from V and 4 bases from J, with 5 bases between. CDR3 DNA, as far as it was read: TGTGCCAGCAGCTTAGTTCCGTACGAG. Its protein product is CASSLVPYE. The CDR3 reads in full as CASSLVPYEQYF.

To note about this clone: Germline and junction disagree at one end, which may indicate a read error. The DNA ends 3 residues before the CDR3 does, and the rest of the CDR3 is filled in from the germline J gene. This sequence joins TRBV7-3 and TRBJ2-3; no reliable D call. CDR1 and CDR2 (germline): SGHTA, FQGTGA. The CDR3 length is 12 residues. The CDR3: CSSSPSTDTQYF. CDR3 DNA, as far as it was read: TGTTCCAGCAGCCCAAGCACAGATACG.

This clone was detected ten times or more. The read gets to within 3 residues of the CDR3 end, and the germline J gene fills in the rest. The chain has TRBV11-3 and TRBJ2-3; either TRBD1 or TRBD2 may fit D (5 bases each). This CDR3 comprises 15 residues. CDR1 is SGHNT and CDR2 is YENEEA in the germline V gene. V lost 4 bases, J lost 6 bases, and 17 bases lay in between. CDR3 bases read: TGTGCCAGCAGCTCAGGGAGCCCCCCTCGTGATACG. Translating it yields CASSSGSPPRDT. The entire CDR3 sequence reads CASSSGSPPRDTQYF.